This T cell receptor (beta chain) is drawn from a study of T cells in Graves' hyperthyroidism and ophthalmopathy. TCR beta CDR3 regions were amplified from RNA transcripts. HTBI primers drove first-round RT-PCR of the TCR CDR3. TCRdb re-called the multiplex PCR reads with MiXCR, one entry per CDR3 protein. The sample shows some 700,000 distinct CDR3 sequences, approximately 15% of them seen only once. This clonotype was detected ten times or more. Exclusions: uncontrolled infection, other autoimmune disease, pregnancy, lactation. CDR1 and CDR2 from the germline V gene are MDHEN and SYDVKM. This CDR3 spans 11 amino acids. V dropped 6 bases and J dropped 8 bases, with 8 bases sitting between them.

Sequencing was performed on blood. The chain combines TRBV28 with TRBJ2-1; D is unclear. The origin of this receptor is a man between 50 and 59 years old with Graves' hyperthyroidism. As DNA, the CDR3 is TGTGCCAGCAGCCCTATGGATGAGCAGTTCTTC. This encodes CASSPMDEQFF. Filled out from reference TRBV28 and TRBJ2-1, the complete variable domain reads DVKVTQSSRYLVKRTGEKVFLECVQDMDHENMFWYRQDPGLGLRLIYFSYDVKMKEKGDIPEGYSVSREKKERFSLILESASTNQTSMYLCASSPMDEQFFGPGTRLTVL.